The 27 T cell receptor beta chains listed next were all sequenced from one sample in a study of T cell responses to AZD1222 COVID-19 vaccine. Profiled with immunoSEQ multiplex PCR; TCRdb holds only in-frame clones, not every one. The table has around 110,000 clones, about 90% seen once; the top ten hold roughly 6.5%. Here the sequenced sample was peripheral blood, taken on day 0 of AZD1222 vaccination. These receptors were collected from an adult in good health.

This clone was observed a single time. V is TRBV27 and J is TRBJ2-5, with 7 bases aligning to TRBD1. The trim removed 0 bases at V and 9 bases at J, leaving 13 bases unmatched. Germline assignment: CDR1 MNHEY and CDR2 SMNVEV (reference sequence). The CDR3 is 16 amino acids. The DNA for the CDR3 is TGTGCCAGCAGTTTATCGATCTCCAGGACCACAGGGGCCCAGTACTTC. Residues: CASSLSISRTTGAQYF.

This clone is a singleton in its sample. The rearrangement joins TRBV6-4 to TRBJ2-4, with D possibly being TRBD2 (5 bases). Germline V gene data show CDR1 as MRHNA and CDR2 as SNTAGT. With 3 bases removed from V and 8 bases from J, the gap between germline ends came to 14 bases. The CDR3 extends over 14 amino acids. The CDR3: CASSELPGNDIQYF. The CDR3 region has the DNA TGTGCCAGCAGTGAGTTGCCGGGAAACGACATTCAGTACTTC.

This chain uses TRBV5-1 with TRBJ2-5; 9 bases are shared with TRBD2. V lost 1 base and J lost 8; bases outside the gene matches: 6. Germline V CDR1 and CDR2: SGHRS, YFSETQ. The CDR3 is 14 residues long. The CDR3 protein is CASSLTTSGETQYF. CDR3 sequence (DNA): TGCGCCAGCAGCTTGACGACTAGCGGCGAAACCCAGTACTTC.

CDR3 DNA: TGTGCCAGCAGTTATGGGCCAGGGGTCCGAACCGGGGAGCTGTTTTTT. It specifies CASSYGPGVRTGELFF. This rearrangement joins TRBV6-5 to TRBJ2-2; perhaps TRBD1 as D (6 bases). With 3 bases removed from V and 5 bases from J, the gap between germline ends came to 16 bases. This CDR3 has 16 residues. Germline V CDR1 and CDR2: MNHEY, SVGAGI.

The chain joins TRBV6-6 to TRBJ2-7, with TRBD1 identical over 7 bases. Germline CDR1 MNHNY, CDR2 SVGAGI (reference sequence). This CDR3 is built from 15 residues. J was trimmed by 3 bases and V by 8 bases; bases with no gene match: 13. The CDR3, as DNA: TGTGCCAGCGAAACGAGGGACAGAAGCCACTACGAGCAGTACTTC. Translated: CASETRDRSHYEQYF.

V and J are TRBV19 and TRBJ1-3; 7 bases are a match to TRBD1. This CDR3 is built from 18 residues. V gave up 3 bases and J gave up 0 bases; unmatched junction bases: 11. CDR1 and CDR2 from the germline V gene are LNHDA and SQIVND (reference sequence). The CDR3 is CASSITRQGWGSGNTIYF. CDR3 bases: TGTGCCAGTAGTATCACCCGACAGGGTTGGGGCTCTGGAAACACCATATATTTT.

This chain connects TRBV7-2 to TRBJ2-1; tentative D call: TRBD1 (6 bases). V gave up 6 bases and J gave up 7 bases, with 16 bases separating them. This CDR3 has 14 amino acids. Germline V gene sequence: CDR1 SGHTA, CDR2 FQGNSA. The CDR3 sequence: CASRLQGLGNEQFF. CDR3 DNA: TGTGCCAGCAGATTACAGGGTCTTGGGAATGAGCAGTTCTTC.

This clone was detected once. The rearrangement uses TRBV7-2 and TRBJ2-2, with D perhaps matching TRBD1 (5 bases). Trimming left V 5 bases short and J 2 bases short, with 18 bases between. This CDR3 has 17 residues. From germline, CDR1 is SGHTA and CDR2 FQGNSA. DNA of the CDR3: TGTGCCAGCAGCCAACCCCAGGGAACCCTAAACACCGGGGAGCTGTTTTTT. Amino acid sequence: CASSQPQGTLNTGELFF.

CDR3 sequence: CASSSPGDPRSNQPQHF. CDR3 sequence (DNA): TGTGCCAGCAGTTCGCCAGGGGACCCTAGGAGCAATCAGCCCCAGCATTTT. The chain combines TRBV28 with TRBJ1-5; D may be TRBD1 (6 bases). Between the trimmed V and J ends, which lost 4 bases and 1 base, there was a span of 17 bases. The germline V gene encodes CDR1 MDHEN and CDR2 SYDVKM. The CDR3 consists of 17 residues.

As DNA, the CDR3 is TGTGCCAGTAGCGAGGCTAGCACAGATACGCAGTATTTT. Translating gives CASSEASTDTQYF. The V call is TRBV19, the J call TRBJ2-3; D remains ambiguous. Germline V gives CDR1 LNHDA, CDR2 SQIVND (reference sequence). This CDR3 is built from 13 residues. The V and J ends lost 6 bases and 0 bases respectively, with 7 bases between them.

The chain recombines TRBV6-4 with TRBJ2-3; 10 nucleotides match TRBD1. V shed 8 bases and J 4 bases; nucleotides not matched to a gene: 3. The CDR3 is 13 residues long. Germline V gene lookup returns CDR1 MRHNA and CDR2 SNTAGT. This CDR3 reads CASGGQGADTQYF. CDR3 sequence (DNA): TGTGCCAGCGGTGGACAGGGGGCAGATACGCAGTATTTT.

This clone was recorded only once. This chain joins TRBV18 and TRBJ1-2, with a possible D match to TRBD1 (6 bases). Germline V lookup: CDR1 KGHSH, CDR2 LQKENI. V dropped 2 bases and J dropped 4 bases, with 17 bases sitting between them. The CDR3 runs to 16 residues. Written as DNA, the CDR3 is TGTGCCAGCTCACCAAGTGTAGACAGGCCGATCTATGGCTACACCTTC. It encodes CASSPSVDRPIYGYTF.

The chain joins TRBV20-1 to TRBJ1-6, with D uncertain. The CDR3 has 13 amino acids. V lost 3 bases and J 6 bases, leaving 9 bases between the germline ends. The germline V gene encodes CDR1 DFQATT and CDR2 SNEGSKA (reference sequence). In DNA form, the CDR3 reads TGCAGTGCTAGTGACTTTTTTAATTCACCCCTCCACTTT. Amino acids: CSASDFFNSPLHF.

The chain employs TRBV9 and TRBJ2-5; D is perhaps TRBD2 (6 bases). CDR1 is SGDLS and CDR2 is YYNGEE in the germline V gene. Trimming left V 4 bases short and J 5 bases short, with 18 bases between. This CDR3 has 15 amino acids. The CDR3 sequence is CASSPLEGGGETQYF. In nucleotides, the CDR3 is TGTGCCAGCAGCCCCCTAGAGGGAGGAGGGGAGACCCAGTACTTC.

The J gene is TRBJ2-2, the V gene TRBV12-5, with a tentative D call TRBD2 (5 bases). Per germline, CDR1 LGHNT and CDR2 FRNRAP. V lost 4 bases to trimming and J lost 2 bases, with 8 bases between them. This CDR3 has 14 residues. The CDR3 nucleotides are TGTGCTAGTGGTTCCGGGATCAACACCGGGGAGCTGTTTTTT. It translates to CASGSGINTGELFF.

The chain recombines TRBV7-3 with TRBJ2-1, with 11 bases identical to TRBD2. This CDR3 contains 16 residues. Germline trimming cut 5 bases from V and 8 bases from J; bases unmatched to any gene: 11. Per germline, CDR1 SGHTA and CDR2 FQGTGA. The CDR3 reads CASSAWTSGLVDEQFF. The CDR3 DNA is TGTGCCAGCAGCGCTTGGACTAGCGGGCTGGTTGATGAGCAGTTCTTC.

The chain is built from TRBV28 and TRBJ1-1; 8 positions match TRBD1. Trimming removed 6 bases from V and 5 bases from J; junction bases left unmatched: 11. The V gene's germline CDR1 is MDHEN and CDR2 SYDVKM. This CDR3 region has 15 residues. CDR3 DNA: TGTGCCAGCAGCCAAATCGGACAGGGAACGACTGAAGCTTTCTTT. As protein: CASSQIGQGTTEAFF. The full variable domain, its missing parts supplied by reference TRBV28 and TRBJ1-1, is DVKVTQSSRYLVKRTGEKVFLECVQDMDHENMFWYRQDPGLGLRLIYFSYDVKMKEKGDIPEGYSVSREKKERFSLILESASTNQTSMYLCASSQIGQGTTEAFFGQGTRLTVV.

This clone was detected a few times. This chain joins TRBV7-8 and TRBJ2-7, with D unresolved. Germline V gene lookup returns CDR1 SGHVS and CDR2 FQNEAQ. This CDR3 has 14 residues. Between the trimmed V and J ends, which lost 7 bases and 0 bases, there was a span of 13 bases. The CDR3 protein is CASIRTDLSYEQYF. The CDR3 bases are TGTGCCAGCATAAGAACGGACCTCTCCTACGAGCAGTACTTC.

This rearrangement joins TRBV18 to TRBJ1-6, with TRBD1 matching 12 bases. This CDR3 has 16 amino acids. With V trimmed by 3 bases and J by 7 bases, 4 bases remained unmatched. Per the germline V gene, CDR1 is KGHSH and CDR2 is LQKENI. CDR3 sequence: CASSPGTGGMNSPLHF. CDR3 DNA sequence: TGTGCCAGCTCACCCGGGACAGGGGGCATGAATTCACCCCTCCACTTT.

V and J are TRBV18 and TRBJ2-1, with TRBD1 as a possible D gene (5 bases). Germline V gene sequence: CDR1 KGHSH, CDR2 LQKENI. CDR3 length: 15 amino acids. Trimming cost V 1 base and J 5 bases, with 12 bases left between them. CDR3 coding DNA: TGTGCCAGCTCACCACGTCTAGGCAGGGACAATGAGCAGTTCTTC. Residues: CASSPRLGRDNEQFF.

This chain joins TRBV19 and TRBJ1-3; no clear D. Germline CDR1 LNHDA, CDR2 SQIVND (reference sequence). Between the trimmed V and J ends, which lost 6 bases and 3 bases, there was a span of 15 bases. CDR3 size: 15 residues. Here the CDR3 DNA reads TGTGCCAGTAGCCCCCCCGGGAGCGATGGAAACACCATATATTTT. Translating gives CASSPPGSDGNTIYF. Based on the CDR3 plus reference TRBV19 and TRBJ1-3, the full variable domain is DGGITQSPKYLFRKEGQNVTLSCEQNLNHDAMYWYRQDPGQGLRLIYYSQIVNDFQKGDIAEGYSVSREKKESFPLTVTSAQKNPTAFYLCASSPPGSDGNTIYFGEGSWLTVV.

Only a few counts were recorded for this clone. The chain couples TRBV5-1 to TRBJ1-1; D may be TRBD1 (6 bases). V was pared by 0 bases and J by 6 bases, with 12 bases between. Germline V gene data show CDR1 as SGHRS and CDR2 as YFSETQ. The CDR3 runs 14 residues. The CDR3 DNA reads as TGCGCCAGCAGCTTGGTAGCAGGGGCCCCTGAAGCTTTCTTT. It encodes CASSLVAGAPEAFF.

The CDR3 loop is CASSLYTEAFF. CDR3 DNA: TGTGCCAGCAGCTTGTACACTGAAGCTTTCTTT. This rearrangement joins TRBV7-2 to TRBJ1-1; D gene unclear. The V end lost 3 bases, the J end lost 3 bases, and 2 bases lay between the germline ends. This CDR3 region has 11 residues. Germline CDR1 SGHTA, CDR2 FQGNSA.

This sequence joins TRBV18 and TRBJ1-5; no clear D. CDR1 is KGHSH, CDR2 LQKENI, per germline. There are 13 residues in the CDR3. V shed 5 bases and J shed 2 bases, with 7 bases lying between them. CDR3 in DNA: TGTGCCAGCTCAACACGGGGCAATCAGCCCCAGCATTTT. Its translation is CASSTRGNQPQHF. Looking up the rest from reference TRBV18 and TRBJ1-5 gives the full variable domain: NAGVMQNPRHLVRRRGQEARLRCSPMKGHSHVYWYRQLPEEGLKFMVYLQKENIIDESGMPKERFSAEFPKEGPSILRIQQVVRGDSAAYFCASSTRGNQPQHFGDGTRLSIL.

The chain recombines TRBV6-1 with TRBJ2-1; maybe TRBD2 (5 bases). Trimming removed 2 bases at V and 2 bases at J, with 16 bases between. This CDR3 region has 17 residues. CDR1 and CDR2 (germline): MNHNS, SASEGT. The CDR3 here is CASSESSDWIPYNEQFF. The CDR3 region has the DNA TGTGCCAGCAGTGAATCCTCGGACTGGATACCCTACAATGAGCAGTTCTTC.

CDR3: CASGFTLAGEHNEQFF. In nucleotides, the CDR3 is TGTGCTAGTGGTTTCACTTTAGCGGGAGAGCACAATGAGCAGTTCTTC. This sequence joins TRBV12-5 and TRBJ2-1, with 9 bases matching TRBD2. CDR1 is LGHNT, CDR2 FRNRAP, per germline. J lost 5 bases, V lost 3 bases, and 8 bases had no gene match. The CDR3 spans 16 residues.

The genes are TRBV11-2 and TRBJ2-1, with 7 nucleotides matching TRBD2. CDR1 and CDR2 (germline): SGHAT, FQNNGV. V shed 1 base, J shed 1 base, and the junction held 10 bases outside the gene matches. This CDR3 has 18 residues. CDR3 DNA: TGTGCCAGCAGCTTAGCGGGAGGTGGAGGGTGGTCCTACAATGAGCAGTTCTTC. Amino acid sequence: CASSLAGGGGWSYNEQFF.